The clone carrying this TCR beta chain was seen many times. Antigen unknown. The data originate from a study of neurological immune-mediated disorders. Findings of the study overall: The greatest TCR clonal expansion occurred in HTLV-1-associated myelopathy and the least in multiple sclerosis, which fell below healthy controls.

The CDR3 contains 18 residues. Per germline, CDR1 LGHDT and CDR2 YNNKEL (reference sequence). The V and J ends lost 0 bases and 5 bases respectively, with 22 bases between them. The authors obtained over 180 million TCR-beta sequences from 15-18 subjects per sequencing run. MiXCR was run by TCRdb on the 5' RACE reads, yielding one entry per CDR3 protein. The sample lists fewer than 85,000 distinct CDR3 sequences, about a sixth occurring once. The chain carries TRBV3-1 and TRBJ2-5; D possibly corresponds to TRBD2 (7 bases). Sequenced input: PBMCs. The origin of this receptor is a middle-aged woman in good health. The CDR3 protein is CASSQDLYPGGLGETQYF. The CDR3 DNA is TGTGCCAGCAGCCAAGACCTCTACCCGGGGGGCCTAGGGGAGACCCAGTACTTC.